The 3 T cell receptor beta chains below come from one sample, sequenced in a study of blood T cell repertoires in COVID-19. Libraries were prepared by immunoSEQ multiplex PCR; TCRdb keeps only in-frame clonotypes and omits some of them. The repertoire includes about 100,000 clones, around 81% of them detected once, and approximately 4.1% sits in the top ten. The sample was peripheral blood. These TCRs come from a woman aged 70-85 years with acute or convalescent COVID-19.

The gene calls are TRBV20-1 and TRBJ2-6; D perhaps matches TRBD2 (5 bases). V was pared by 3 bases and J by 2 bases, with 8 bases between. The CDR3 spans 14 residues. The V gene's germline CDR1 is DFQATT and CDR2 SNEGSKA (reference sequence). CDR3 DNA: TGCAGTGCTAGTAGAGGGACTGGGGCCAACGTCCTGACTTTC. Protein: CSASRGTGANVLTF.

The CDR3 DNA follows: TGTGCCAGCGGCATGCGGGATCAGCCCCAGCATTTT. Translated: CASGMRDQPQHF. This sequence joins TRBV19 and TRBJ1-5; D remains ambiguous. Trimming took off 9 bases at V and 5 bases at J, with 11 bases between the two ends. Germline V CDR1 and CDR2: LNHDA, SQIVND (reference sequence). This CDR3 has 12 residues.

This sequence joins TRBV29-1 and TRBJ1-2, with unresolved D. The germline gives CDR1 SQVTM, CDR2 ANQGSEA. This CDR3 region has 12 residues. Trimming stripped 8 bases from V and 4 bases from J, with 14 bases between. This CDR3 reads CSTSRVGYGYTF. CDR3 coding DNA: TGCAGCACATCCCGGGTGGGCTATGGCTACACCTTC.